This T cell receptor (beta chain) was sequenced in a study of CD8 T cells in ankylosing spondylitis. Whole-study results and caveats: Disease-linked clones reportedly showed significant enrichment in matched ankylosing spondylitis synovial fluid.

MiXCR, run by TCRdb on the 5' RACE reads, gives a single entry per CDR3 protein. The top ten clones hold approximately 4.6% of a sample with nearly 250,000 distinct CDR3 sequences, over 30% of them seen once. This clonotype has only a few counts. Its cognate antigen is unknown. Germline V CDR1 and CDR2: ENHRY, SYGVKD. The CDR3 contains 12 residues. V shed 9 bases and J 1 base; nucleotides not matched to a gene: 0. This chain links TRBV10-3 with TRBJ2-3, with TRBD1 identical over 8 bases. The sequenced sample consisted of blood, either unsorted or a sorted T cell fraction (not recorded which). This clonotype was obtained from a male donor with ankylosing spondylitis or in good health (not recorded which). CDR3 DNA sequence: TGTGCCATGGGACAGGGCACAGATACGCAGTATTTT. It encodes CAMGQGTDTQYF.